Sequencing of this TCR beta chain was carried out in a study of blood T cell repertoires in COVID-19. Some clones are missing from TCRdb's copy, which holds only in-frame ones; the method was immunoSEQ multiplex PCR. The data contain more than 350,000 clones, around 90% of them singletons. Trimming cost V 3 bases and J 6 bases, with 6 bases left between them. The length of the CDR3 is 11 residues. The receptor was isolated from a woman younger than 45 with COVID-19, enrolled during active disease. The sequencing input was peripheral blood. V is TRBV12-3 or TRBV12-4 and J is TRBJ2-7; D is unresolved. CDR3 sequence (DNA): TGTGCCAGCAGTTTTTTCCGCGAGCAGTACTTC. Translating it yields CASSFFREQYF.